This T cell receptor beta chain was profiled in a study of blood T cell repertoires in COVID-19. Turning to the study itself: Spain, Italy and the United States supplied samples that represented acute and convalescent COVID-19. From T cells, B-cell-depleted T cells, or PBMCs came the material, which was cDNA or gDNA.

This CDR3 has 17 residues. Germline V CDR1 and CDR2: SNHLY, FYNNEI. The V and J ends lost 8 bases and 2 bases, in that order; junction bases with no gene match: 10. Authors' methods: Reference gene primer amplification gave nucleated cell count estimates. Sequencing used immunoSEQ multiplex PCR; TCRdb keeps in-frame clones, though not all of them. Clone size and V and J calls were adopted from that table, with D and trimming inferred from the DNA. The sample holds about 68,000 clones, 88% seen once. The receptor comes from a human donor in a cohort sampled during active COVID-19. Sequenced input: peripheral blood. The chain uses TRBV2 and TRBJ2-6; TRBD1 aligns across 9 bases. The CDR3 nucleotides read TGTGCCAGCCGGGACAGGGCTGTAAGAACTGGGGCCAACGTCCTGACTTTC. Translation: CASRDRAVRTGANVLTF.